The T cell receptor (beta chain) under discussion was sequenced for a study of long-term antiretroviral therapy in people with HIV. Donors each had at least one pre-ART PBMC sample and at least two post-ART ones. With survey level as its setting, the immunoSEQ assay was v3.0. The protocol was immunoSEQ multiplex PCR, while the TCRdb copy is restricted to in-frame clones and leaves out a portion. The sample gives nearly 30,000 clones, just under 90% of which show up once; around 9% is in the top ten. The length of the CDR3 is 14 residues. Germline CDR1 and CDR2: MNHNS and SASEGT. V lost 6 bases and J 5 bases, leaving 16 bases between the germline ends.

The rearrangement joins TRBV6-1 to TRBJ2-5; D may be TRBD2 (6 bases). The sequences come from unsorted PBMCs, collected 3.2 years before starting antiretroviral therapy. The sequence was collected from a man in his forties or fifties with HIV. The CDR3 loop reads CASSLGDFWETQYF. In DNA, the CDR3 is TGTGCCAGCAGCCTTGGGGACTTCTGGGAGACCCAGTACTTC.